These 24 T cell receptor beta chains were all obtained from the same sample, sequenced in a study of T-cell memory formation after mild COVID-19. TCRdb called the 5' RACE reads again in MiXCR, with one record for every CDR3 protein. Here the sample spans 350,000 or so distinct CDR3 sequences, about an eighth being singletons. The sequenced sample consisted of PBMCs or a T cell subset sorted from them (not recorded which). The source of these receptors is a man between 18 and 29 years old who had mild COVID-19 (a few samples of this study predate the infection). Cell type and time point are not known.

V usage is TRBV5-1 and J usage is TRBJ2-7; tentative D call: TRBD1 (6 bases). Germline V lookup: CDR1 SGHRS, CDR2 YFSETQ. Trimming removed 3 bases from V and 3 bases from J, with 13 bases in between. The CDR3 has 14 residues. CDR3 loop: CASSSPGQNYEQYF. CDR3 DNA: TGCGCCAGCAGCTCCCCGGGACAAAACTACGAGCAGTACTTC.

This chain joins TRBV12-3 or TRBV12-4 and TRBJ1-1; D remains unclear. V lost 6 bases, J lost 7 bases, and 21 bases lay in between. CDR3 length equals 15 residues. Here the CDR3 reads CASRANMAEQGEAFF. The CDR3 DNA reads TGTGCCAGCAGGGCCAATATGGCTGAACAAGGTGAAGCTTTCTTT.

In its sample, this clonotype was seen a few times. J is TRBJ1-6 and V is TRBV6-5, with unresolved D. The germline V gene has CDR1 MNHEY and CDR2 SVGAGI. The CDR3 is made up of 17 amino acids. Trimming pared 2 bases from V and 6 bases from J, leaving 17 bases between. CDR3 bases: TGTGCCAGCAGTTACGGCCCCCCGGCGTTCAGTAATTCACCCCTCCACTTT. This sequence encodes CASSYGPPAFSNSPLHF.

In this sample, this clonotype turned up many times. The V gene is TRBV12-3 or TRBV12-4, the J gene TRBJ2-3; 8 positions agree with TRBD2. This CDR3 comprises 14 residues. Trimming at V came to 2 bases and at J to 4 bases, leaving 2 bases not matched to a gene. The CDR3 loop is CASSLRGGADTQYF. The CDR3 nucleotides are TGTGCCAGCAGTTTACGGGGGGGCGCAGATACGCAGTATTTT.

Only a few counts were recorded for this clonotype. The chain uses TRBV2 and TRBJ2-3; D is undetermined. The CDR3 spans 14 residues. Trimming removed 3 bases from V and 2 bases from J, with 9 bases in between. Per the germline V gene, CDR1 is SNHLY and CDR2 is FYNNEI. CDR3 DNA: TGTGCCAGCAGTGACAGGATGCTCACAGATACGCAGTATTTT. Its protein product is CASSDRMLTDTQYF.

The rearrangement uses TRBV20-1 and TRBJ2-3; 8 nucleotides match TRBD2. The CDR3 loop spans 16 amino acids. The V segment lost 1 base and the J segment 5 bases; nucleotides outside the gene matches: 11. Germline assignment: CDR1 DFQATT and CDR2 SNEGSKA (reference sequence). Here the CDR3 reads CSARVVERGTGDTQYF. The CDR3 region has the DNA TGCAGTGCTAGAGTCGTGGAGCGGGGGACTGGAGATACGCAGTATTTT.

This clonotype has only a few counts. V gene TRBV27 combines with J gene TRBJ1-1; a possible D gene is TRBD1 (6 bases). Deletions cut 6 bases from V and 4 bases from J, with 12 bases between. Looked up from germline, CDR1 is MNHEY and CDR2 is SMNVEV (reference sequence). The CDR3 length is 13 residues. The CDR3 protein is CASSENRVTEAFF. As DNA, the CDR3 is TGTGCCAGCAGCGAAAACAGGGTCACTGAAGCTTTCTTT.

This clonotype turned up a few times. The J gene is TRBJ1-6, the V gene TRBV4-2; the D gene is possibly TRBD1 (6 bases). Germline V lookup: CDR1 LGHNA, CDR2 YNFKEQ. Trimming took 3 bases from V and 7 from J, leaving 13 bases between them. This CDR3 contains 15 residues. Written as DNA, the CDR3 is TGTGCCAGCAGCCAGGGGGCTTTGAGGAATTCACCCCTCCACTTT. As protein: CASSQGALRNSPLHF.

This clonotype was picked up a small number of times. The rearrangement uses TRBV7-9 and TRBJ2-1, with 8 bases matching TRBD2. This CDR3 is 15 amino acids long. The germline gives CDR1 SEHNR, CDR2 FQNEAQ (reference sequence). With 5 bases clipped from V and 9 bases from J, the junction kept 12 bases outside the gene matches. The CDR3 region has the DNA TGTGCCAGCAGCCCAGCCGGGACTAGGGAAGGTGAGCAGTTCTTC. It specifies CASSPAGTREGEQFF.

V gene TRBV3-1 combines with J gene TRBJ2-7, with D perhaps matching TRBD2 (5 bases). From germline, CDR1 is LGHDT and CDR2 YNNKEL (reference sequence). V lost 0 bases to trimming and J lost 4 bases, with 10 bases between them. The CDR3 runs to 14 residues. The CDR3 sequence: CASSQDPGRYEQYF. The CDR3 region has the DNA TGTGCCAGCAGCCAAGATCCGGGGAGATACGAGCAGTACTTC.

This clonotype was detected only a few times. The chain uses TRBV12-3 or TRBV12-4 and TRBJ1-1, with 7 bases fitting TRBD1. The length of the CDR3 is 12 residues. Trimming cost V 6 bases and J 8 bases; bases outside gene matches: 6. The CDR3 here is CASSREGGEAFF. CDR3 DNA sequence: TGTGCCAGCAGCAGGGAAGGGGGCGAAGCTTTCTTT.

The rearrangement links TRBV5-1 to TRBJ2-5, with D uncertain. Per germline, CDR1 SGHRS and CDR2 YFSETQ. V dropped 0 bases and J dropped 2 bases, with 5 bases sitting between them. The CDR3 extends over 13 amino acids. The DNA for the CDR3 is TGCGCCAGCAGCTTGGTTCCACAAGAGACCCAGTACTTC. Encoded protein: CASSLVPQETQYF.

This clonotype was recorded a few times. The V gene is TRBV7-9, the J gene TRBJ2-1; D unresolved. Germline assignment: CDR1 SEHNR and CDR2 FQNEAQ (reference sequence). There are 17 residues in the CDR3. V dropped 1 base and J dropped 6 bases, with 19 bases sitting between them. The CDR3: CASSLGVSASNANEQFF. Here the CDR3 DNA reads TGTGCCAGCAGCTTAGGGGTTTCCGCCTCGAATGCCAATGAGCAGTTCTTC.

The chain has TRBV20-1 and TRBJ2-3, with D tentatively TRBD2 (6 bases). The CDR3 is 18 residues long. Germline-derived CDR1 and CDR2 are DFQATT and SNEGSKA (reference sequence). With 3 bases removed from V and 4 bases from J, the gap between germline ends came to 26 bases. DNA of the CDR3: TGCAGTGCTAGTCTCCCCTCCTCGACTAGTCGAGCACCAGATACGCAGTATTTT. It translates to CSASLPSSTSRAPDTQYF.

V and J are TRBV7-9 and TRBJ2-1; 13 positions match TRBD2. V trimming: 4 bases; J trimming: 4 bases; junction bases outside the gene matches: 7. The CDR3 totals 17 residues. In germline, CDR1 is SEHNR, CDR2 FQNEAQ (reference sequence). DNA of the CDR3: TGTGCCAGCAGCTCCTGGACTAGCGGGGGTATTTACAATGAGCAGTTCTTC. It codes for CASSSWTSGGIYNEQFF.

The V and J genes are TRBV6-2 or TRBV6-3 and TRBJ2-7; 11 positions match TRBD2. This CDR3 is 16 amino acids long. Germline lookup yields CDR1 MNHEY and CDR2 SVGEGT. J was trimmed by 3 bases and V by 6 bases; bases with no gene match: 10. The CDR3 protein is CASSPAPSGGNYEQYV. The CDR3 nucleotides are TGTGCCAGCAGCCCGGCCCCTAGCGGGGGGAACTACGAGCAGTACGTC.

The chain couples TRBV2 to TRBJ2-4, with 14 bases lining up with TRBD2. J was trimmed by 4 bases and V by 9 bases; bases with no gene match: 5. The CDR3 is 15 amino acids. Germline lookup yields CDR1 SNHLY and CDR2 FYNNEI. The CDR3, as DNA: TGTGCCAGTTTGGGACTAGCGGGGGCTAAAAACATTCAGTACTTC. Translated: CASLGLAGAKNIQYF.

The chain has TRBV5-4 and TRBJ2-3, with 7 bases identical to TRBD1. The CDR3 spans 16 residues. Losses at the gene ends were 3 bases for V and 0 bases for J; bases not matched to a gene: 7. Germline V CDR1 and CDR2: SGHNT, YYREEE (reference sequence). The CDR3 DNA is TGTGCCAGCAGCTCGGGACAGCTCAGAAGCACAGATACGCAGTATTTT. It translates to CASSSGQLRSTDTQYF.

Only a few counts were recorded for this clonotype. CDR3 sequence: CASSLVGGSYEQYF. The CDR3 DNA follows: TGCGCCAGCAGCTTGGTCGGGGGGTCCTACGAGCAGTACTTC. V gene TRBV5-1 combines with J gene TRBJ2-7; 7 bases map to TRBD2. CDR1 SGHRS and CDR2 YFSETQ come from the germline V gene. The CDR3 runs to 14 residues. Trimming cost V 0 bases and J 1 base; bases outside gene matches: 1.

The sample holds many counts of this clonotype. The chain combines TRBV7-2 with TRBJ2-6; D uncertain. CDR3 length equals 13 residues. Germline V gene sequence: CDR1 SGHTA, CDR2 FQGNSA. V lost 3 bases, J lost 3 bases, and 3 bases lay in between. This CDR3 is CASSFFGANVLTF. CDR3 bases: TGTGCCAGCAGCTTCTTTGGGGCCAACGTCCTGACTTTC.

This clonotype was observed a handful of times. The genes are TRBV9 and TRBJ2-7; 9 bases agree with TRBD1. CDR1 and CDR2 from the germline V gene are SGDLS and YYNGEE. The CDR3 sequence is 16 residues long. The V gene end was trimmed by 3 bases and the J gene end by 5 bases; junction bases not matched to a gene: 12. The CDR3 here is CASSAIPGQGPHEQYF. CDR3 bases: TGTGCCAGCAGCGCGATACCGGGACAGGGTCCCCACGAGCAGTACTTC.

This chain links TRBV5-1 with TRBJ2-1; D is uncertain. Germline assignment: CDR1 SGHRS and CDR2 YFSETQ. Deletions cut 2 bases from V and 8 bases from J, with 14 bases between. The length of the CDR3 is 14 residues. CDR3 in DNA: TGCGCCAGCAGCTTCGGTGGTATTTGGGATGAGCAGTTCTTC. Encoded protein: CASSFGGIWDEQFF.

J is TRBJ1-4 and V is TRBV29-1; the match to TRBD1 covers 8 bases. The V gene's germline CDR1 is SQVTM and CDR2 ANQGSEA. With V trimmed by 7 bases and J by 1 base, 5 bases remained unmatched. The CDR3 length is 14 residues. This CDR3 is CSARGHRTNEKLFF. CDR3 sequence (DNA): TGCAGCGCCAGGGGGCACCGAACTAATGAAAAACTGTTTTTT. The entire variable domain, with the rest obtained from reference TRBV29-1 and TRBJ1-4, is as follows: SAVISQKPSRDICQRGTSLTIQCQVDSQVTMMFWYRQQPGQSLTLIATANQGSEATYESGFVIDKFPISRPNLTFSTLTVSNMSPEDSSIYLCSARGHRTNEKLFFGSGTQLSVL.

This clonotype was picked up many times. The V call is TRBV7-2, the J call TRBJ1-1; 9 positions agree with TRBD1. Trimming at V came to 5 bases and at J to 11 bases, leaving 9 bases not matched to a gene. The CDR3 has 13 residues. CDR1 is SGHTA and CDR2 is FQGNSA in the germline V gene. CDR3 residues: CASSPPGQGEAFF. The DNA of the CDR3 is TGTGCCAGCAGCCCCCCGGGACAGGGTGAGGCTTTCTTT.